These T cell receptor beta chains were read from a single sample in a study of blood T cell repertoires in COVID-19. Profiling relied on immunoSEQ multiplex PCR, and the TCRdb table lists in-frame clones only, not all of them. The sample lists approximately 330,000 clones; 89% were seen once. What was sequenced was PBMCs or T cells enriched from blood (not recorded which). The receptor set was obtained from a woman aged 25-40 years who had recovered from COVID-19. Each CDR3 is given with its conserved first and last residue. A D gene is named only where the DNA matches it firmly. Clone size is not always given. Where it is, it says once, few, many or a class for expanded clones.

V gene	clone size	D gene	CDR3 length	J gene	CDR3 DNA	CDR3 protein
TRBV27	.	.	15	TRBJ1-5	TGTGCCAGCAGTTTCGGGCAGGGCTACAATCAGCCCCAGCATTTT	CASSFGQGYNQPQHF
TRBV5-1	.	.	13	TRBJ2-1	TGCGCCAGCAGCGGTGACAACGTCAATGAGCAGTTCTTC	CASSGDNVNEQFF
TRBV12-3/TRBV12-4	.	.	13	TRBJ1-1	TGTGCCAGCAGACCTATAGGGGTCACTGAAGCTTTCTTT	CASRPIGVTEAFF
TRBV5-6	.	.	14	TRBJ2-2	TGTGCCAGCAGCTTGCCGGGTATTTCGGGGGAGCTGTTTTTT	CASSLPGISGELFF
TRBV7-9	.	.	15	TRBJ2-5	TGTGCCAGCAGACCTTTAAGGACAGTTAAAGAGACCCAGTACTTC	CASRPLRTVKETQYF
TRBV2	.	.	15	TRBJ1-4	TGTGCCAGCAGTGAACAGGGACAAGGGTACGAAAAACTGTTTTTT	CASSEQGQGYEKLFF
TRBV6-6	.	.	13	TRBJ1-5	TGTGCCAGCAGTTACTCGGAGGCGGGGTCCCAGCATTTT	CASSYSEAGSQHF
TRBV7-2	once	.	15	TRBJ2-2	TGTGCCAGCAGCCTGGTGGGGGGAGCTACCGGGGAGCTGTTTTTT	CASSLVGGATGELFF
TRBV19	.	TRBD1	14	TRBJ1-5	TGTGCCAGTTATGATAGGACAGGCAGGTCGCCCCAGCATTTT	CASYDRTGRSPQHF
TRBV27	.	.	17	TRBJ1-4	TGTGCCAGCGGCAACCTGCTTAGCCGGCCCTTAAGCGAAAAACTGTTTTTT	CASGNLLSRPLSEKLFF
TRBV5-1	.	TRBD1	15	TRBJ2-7	TGCGCCAGCAGAGGCTTCACAGGGGATCGGTACGAGCAGTACTTC	CASRGFTGDRYEQYF
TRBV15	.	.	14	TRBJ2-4	TGTGCCACCAGCAGACTTGAGACCAAAAACATTCAGTACTTC	CATSRLETKNIQYF
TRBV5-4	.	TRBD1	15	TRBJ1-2	TGTGCCAGCAGGCGGGGCGGGACAGGGGTCTGTGGCTACACCTTC	CASRRGGTGVCGYTF
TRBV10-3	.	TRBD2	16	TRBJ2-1	TGTGCCATCAACCCAACGGGACTAGCGGGAGTTAATGAGCAGTTCTTC	CAINPTGLAGVNEQFF
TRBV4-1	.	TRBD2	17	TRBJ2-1	TGCGCCAGCAGCCAAGCCCCAGCGGGAGGGTCCTACAATGAGCAGTTCTTC	CASSQAPAGGSYNEQFF
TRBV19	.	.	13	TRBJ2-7	TGTGCCAGTAGCGCCGATGAGGGGACAACACAGTACTTC	CASSADEGTTQYF
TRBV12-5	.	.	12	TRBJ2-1	TGTGCTAGTGGTTCGAGCGGGAATGAGCAGTTCTTC	CASGSSGNEQFF
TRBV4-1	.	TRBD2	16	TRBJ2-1	TGCGCCAGCAGCCAAGAGGCTAGCGGGAGTGAGAGAGAGCAGTTCTTC	CASSQEASGSEREQFF
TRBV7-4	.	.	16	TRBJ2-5	TGTGCCAGCAGCCTCCGGGGCGGGGTCCGGCAAGAGACCCAGTACTTC	CASSLRGGVRQETQYF
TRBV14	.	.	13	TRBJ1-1	TGTGCCAGCAGTCCGGACAAGAACACTGAAGCTTTCTTT	CASSPDKNTEAFF
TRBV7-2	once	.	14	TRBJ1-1	TGTGCCAGCAGCTTTTCACCGGGTGTGTCTGAAGCTTTCTTT	CASSFSPGVSEAFF
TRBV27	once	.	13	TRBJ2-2	TGTGCCAGCAGTCCCTTGAACACCGGGGAGCTGTTTTTT	CASSPLNTGELFF
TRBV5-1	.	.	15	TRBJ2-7	TGCGCCAGCAGCTTGGCCTCAGGGAAGATCTACGAGCAGTACTTC	CASSLASGKIYEQYF
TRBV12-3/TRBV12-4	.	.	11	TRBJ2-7	TGTGCCAGCAGTTCCAGATACGAGCAGTACTTC	CASSSRYEQYF
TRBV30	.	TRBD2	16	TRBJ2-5	TGTGCCTGGAGTGTACTCCCTAGCGGGAGGGGGGAGACCCAGTACTTC	CAWSVLPSGRGETQYF
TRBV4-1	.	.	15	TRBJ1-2	TGCGCCAGCAGCCAAGCCGATCGAGAGGTAACTGGCTACACCTTC	CASSQADREVTGYTF
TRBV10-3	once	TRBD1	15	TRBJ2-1	TGTGCCATCAGCCTACCGGGACAGGGGTCCAATGAGCAGTTCTTC	CAISLPGQGSNEQFF
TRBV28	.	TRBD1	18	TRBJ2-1	TGTGCCAGCAGTTCGGACAGGGGGTCACTTCAGTCAATCGGTGAGCAGTTCTTC	CASSSDRGSLQSIGEQFF
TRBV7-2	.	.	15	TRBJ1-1	TGTGCCAGCAGCTTAGTAAAGGGGTGGATGACTGAAGCTTTCTTT	CASSLVKGWMTEAFF
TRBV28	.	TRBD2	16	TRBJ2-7	TGTGCCAGCAGCTGGACTAGCGGGAGGTCCTCCTACGAGCAGTACTTC	CASSWTSGRSSYEQYF
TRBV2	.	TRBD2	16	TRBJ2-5	TGTGCCAGCAGCTCCTCGGGGGGGCCTAAACAAGAGACCCAGTACTTC	CASSSSGGPKQETQYF
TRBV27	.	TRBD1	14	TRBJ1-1	TGTGCCAGCAGTCCCACAGGGGTAGGGACTGAAGCTTTCTTT	CASSPTGVGTEAFF
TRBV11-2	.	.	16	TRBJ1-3	TGTGCCAGCAGCTTAGACGAGGGAAGCTCTGGAAACACCATATATTTT	CASSLDEGSSGNTIYF